What follows describes a single T cell receptor beta chain. Antigen specificity is unknown. Germline loops: CDR1 SGHTA, CDR2 FQGTGA. The CDR3 length is 13 residues. V dropped 5 bases and J dropped 6 bases, with 12 bases sitting between them. The record originates from a study of cytomegalovirus exposure and HLA in healthy donors. For the study at large: The roughly 120 million unique TCR beta sequences, from around 200 million T cells, were found by an earlier analysis. Broader study findings: Among CMV-associated TCR beta chains, most appeared HLA-restricted in a later analysis. The authors later found HLA-associated TCR beta chains more clonally expanded than equally common others. A later analysis linked a missense variant in DCLRE1C to the trimming of TCR beta V and J genes.

Both 60 Vbeta primers and 13 Jbeta primers went into the PCR. Some clones are missing from TCRdb's copy, which holds only in-frame ones; the method was immunoSEQ multiplex PCR. The table records approximately 170,000 clones, approximately 82% of them present only once. The genes are TRBV7-3 and TRBJ2-3; no clear D. The material sequenced was PBMCs. This clonotype was sampled from a male donor in good health and CMV-seronegative. CDR3 sequence: CASSPKEWDTQYF. The CDR3 DNA reads TGTGCCAGCAGCCCAAAAGAGTGGGATACGCAGTATTTT.